This is a list of T cell receptor beta chains from one sample in a study of PD-1 blockade in classical Hodgkin lymphoma. Clones were sequenced by immunoSEQ multiplex PCR, and TCRdb holds only the in-frame ones, with some missing. This table has approximately 110,000 clones, roughly 90% appearing once. The sequencing used peripheral blood mononuclear cells (PBMCs), collected before the fourth cycle of nivolumab. The receptors come from a human donor with classical Hodgkin lymphoma. Each CDR3 is given with its conserved first and last residue.

>TRBV27
CASSLRTGGLLNTEAFF
>TRBV28
CASSQQGLGETQYF
>TRBV18
CASSPLPGPEGGYTF
>TRBV4-3
CASSQETGLKTYEQYF
>TRBV18
CASSPLGTKGGQPQHF
>TRBV29-1
CSVDHTDTPNYGYTF
>TRBV30
CAWSVQKPEAFF
>TRBV5-1
CASTPGGLGETQYF
>TRBV21-1
CASSRRGMNTEAFF
>TRBV5-1
CASRYDSDPEAFF
>TRBV12-5
CASGFPAGGGRADEQYF
>TRBV2
CASSGLYAGGGNEQFF
>TRBV6-6
CASSYGGSYNEQFF
>TRBV29-1
CSTSTTGIYNEQFF
>TRBV7-9
CASSRTRRDSKYGYTF
>TRBV19
CASSIDIYNEQFF
>TRBV15
CATSRDLMSSGNTIYF
>TRBV30
CAWSVLRQDTEAFF
>TRBV29-1
CSVRTGDNSPLHF
>TRBV9
CASSGQAYYGYTF
>TRBV10-2
CASSDLDTYYEQYF
>TRBV19
CASSGNREHYGYTF
>TRBV5-4
CASSFQGSGQPQHF
>TRBV6-5
CASSPGQGNYEQYF
>TRBV19
CASSIPGTTTYEQYF
>TRBV7-9
CASSLGLSGGDTQYF